The sample holds a few counts of the clone carrying this TCR beta chain. The sample originates from a study of blood T cell repertoires in COVID-19. The overall study: COVID-19 samples from acute and convalescent phases originated in the United States, Italy and Spain. In each case, the material was cDNA or gDNA derived from T cells, B-cell-depleted T cells, or PBMCs.

Source study methods: Reference gene primer amplification in the assay estimated nucleated cell counts. Only in-frame clones appear in the TCRdb table, and some are missing; sequencing was by immunoSEQ multiplex PCR. That table supplies the V and J calls and clone size; D and trimming were determined from the DNA. The sample carries 200,000 to 250,000 clones, 85% to 90% recorded once. The CDR3 runs to 14 residues. Trimming shortened V by 1 base and J by 4 bases, and 11 bases separated the two germline ends. CDR1 is SGDLS and CDR2 is YYNGEE in the germline V gene. Sequencing was carried out using peripheral blood. The receptor was derived from a man between 60 and 75 years old with acute or convalescent COVID-19. This rearrangement joins TRBV9 to TRBJ1-1, with unresolved D. The DNA of the CDR3 is TGTGCCAGCAGCGTACAGGCCTTAGGCACTGAAGCTTTCTTT. This encodes CASSVQALGTEAFF.